This record covers a single T cell receptor beta chain. Generated by immunoSEQ multiplex PCR, the TCRdb table keeps only in-frame clones and is missing some. This table has fewer than 100,000 clones, about 89% appearing once. These data are taken from a study of technical replicates of blood from a handful of donors. V lost 3 bases and J 6 bases, leaving 9 bases between the germline ends. CDR3 size: 12 residues. The V gene's germline CDR1 is SGDLS and CDR2 YYNGEE. This chain connects TRBV9 to TRBJ1-2; D is possibly TRBD1 (6 bases). The sequenced material came from T cells isolated from PBMCs. The TCR originated in a human donor in good health. Here the CDR3 reads CASSATGDGYTF. The CDR3 DNA reads TGTGCCAGCAGCGCGACAGGAGATGGCTACACCTTC. Full variable domain (outside the CDR3, taken from reference TRBV9 and TRBJ1-2): DSGVTQTPKHLITATGQRVTLRCSPRSGDLSVYWYQQSLDQGLQFLIQYYNGEERAKGNILERFSAQQFPDLHSELNLSSLELGDSALYFCASSATGDGYTFGSGTRLTVV.